A selection of T cell receptor beta chains follows, all from one sample in a study of control samples from healthy donors and cancer patients. Here immunoSEQ multiplex PCR was the method, and the copy in TCRdb shows in-frame clones only, minus some. The sample records about 92,000 clones, around 80% being singletons. Sequencing was done on a sample of blood. The receptors were sampled from a woman aged 55-70 years in good health. Each CDR3 is given with its conserved first and last residue. A D gene is named only where the DNA matches it firmly. Some rows have no size entry. The others give once, few or many, or a class for an expanded clone.

>TRBV7-9|once|TRBJ1-4|NA
TGTGCCAGCAGCCCTTCAAGGGGTCAGAGGAGGGAAAAACTGTTTTTT
CASSPSRGQRREKLFF
>TRBV27|once|TRBJ1-5|TRBD1
TGTGCCAGCAAGCAGACAGGGGTTGATCAGCCCCAGCATTTT
CASKQTGVDQPQHF
>TRBV6-7|NA|TRBJ2-7|TRBD1
TGTGCCAGCAGTTACTCGATGAGGACAGGGGACTCTGAGCAGTACTTC
CASSYSMRTGDSEQYF
>TRBV6-5|NA|TRBJ2-1|NA
TGTGCCAGCAGCCCCCAGTTTTCAACCTACAATGAGCAGTTCTTC
CASSPQFSTYNEQFF
>TRBV7-2|once|TRBJ2-2|TRBD2
TGTGCCAGCAGCTTACTAGGGACTAGGGAAAGCGAGCTGTTTTTT
CASSLLGTRESELFF
>TRBV7-9|NA|TRBJ1-3|NA
TGTGCCAGCAGCTCCGGGACAAATAACCTCCCTGGAAACACCATATATTTT
CASSSGTNNLPGNTIYF
>TRBV9|NA|TRBJ1-2|NA
TGTGCCAGCAGCTCCGTATCGGTGGGAGGCTACACCTTC
CASSSVSVGGYTF
>TRBV27|NA|TRBJ2-5|NA
TGTGCCAGCAGTCGGGGAGGCCAAGAGACCCAGTACTTC
CASSRGGQETQYF
>TRBV19|NA|TRBJ2-2|TRBD2
TGTGCCAGTAGGCCCCAAGCGGGACTAGCGGTGCAGGGGGAGCTGTTTTTT
CASRPQAGLAVQGELFF
>TRBV5-1|NA|TRBJ2-3|NA
TGCGCCAGCAGGGCGTCCATAAGGACCCGGACAGATACGCAGTATTTT
CASRASIRTRTDTQYF
>TRBV9|few|TRBJ2-1|NA
TGTGCCAGCAGCCCGGGACTTGGAAATGAGCAGTTCTTC
CASSPGLGNEQFF
>TRBV3-1/TRBV3-2|once|TRBJ2-5|NA
TGTGCCAGCAGCTTGTTGGGGGGTAACCAAGAGACCCAGTACTTC
CASSLLGGNQETQYF
>TRBV6-5|NA|TRBJ2-3|TRBD2
TGTGCCAGCAGAAGGACTAGAGGAAGCACAGATACGCAGTATTTT
CASRRTRGSTDTQYF
>TRBV7-2|NA|TRBJ2-7|NA
TGTGCCAGCAGCTCACCGGGACGGGGAGTGTTAGAGCAGTACTTC
CASSSPGRGVLEQYF
>TRBV2|NA|TRBJ1-4|NA
TGTGCCAGCAGGAGCGATTCGAGCTCAGAAAAACTGTTTTTT
CASRSDSSSEKLFF
>TRBV10-3|NA|TRBJ2-3|NA
TGTGCCATCAGTGCACAGGGCACAGATACGCAGTATTTT
CAISAQGTDTQYF
>TRBV6-2/TRBV6-3|few|TRBJ2-7|TRBD1
TGTGCCAGCAGTTACCGGGACAGCGGAACCTACGAGCAGTACTTC
CASSYRDSGTYEQYF
>TRBV5-1|NA|TRBJ2-7|TRBD1
TGCGCCAGCAGCTTGGGACAGGGGGTTTCCGAGCAGTACTTC
CASSLGQGVSEQYF
>TRBV6-1|NA|TRBJ2-5|TRBD2
TGTGCCAGCAGTGAAGCGATAATGGGGGGGGGAGAGACCCAGTACTTC
CASSEAIMGGGETQYF
>TRBV7-9|NA|TRBJ2-7|TRBD2
TGTGCCAGCAGCTTAGGGGCGGGGGAGTACGAGCAGTACTTC
CASSLGAGEYEQYF
>TRBV15|few|TRBJ2-5|TRBD2
TGTGCCACCAGCAGACTAGCGGGGGAGACCCAGTACTTC
CATSRLAGETQYF
>TRBV10-3|NA|TRBJ1-1|TRBD1
TGTGCCACCCGGACAGGGGGGACAACTGAAGCTTTCTTT
CATRTGGTTEAFF
>TRBV7-9|NA|TRBJ1-4|NA
TGTGCCAGCAGCTTAGAGAGCGGGACATTGCGAAAACTGTTTTTT
CASSLESGTLRKLFF
>TRBV2|NA|TRBJ2-1|TRBD2
TGTGCCAGCAGTGTTCGGGGGACTAGCGGGACGATTGACAATGAGCAGTTCTTC
CASSVRGTSGTIDNEQFF
>TRBV7-2|once|TRBJ1-2|NA
TGTGCCAGCAGCCCATATCAGGTACCCGTAGGCTACACCTTC
CASSPYQVPVGYTF
>TRBV2|NA|TRBJ2-4|NA
TGTGCCAGCAGTGTGGGACTAGCCAAAAACATTCAGTACTTC
CASSVGLAKNIQYF
>TRBV3-1/TRBV3-2|NA|TRBJ2-1|NA
TGTGCCAGCTTCCTCCCGCCCTCTAGCCAGTTCTTC
CASFLPPSSQFF
>TRBV3-1/TRBV3-2|NA|TRBJ2-7|TRBD2
TGTGCCAGCACTAAGACTAGCGGGACCTCCTACGAGCAGTACTTC
CASTKTSGTSYEQYF
>TRBV5-1|few|TRBJ2-4|NA
TGCGCCAGCAGCTTGGATCAGGGGAACATTCAGTACTTC
CASSLDQGNIQYF
>TRBV6-5|NA|TRBJ2-6|NA
TGTGCCAGCAGTTACGTACGGGGTCGTGGGGCCAACGTCCTGACTTTC
CASSYVRGRGANVLTF
>TRBV3-1/TRBV3-2|NA|TRBJ1-6|TRBD1
TGTGCCAGCAGCCAACCCGGACAGGCGTATTCACCCCTCCACTTT
CASSQPGQAYSPLHF
>TRBV3-1/TRBV3-2|NA|TRBJ2-3|NA
TGTGCCAGCAGCCATGGCCGACTCAATACGCAGTATTTT
CASSHGRLNTQYF
>TRBV2|NA|TRBJ1-6|NA
TGTGCCAGCAGTGTACAGGACTATTCACCCCTCCACTTT
CASSVQDYSPLHF
>TRBV7-9|NA|TRBJ1-1|NA
TGTGCCAGCAGCGATAGATGGGGGATGGATAACACTGAAGCTTTCTTT
CASSDRWGMDNTEAFF
>TRBV10-3|NA|TRBJ1-1|NA
TGTGCCATCAGTGGGGTGAACACTGAAGCTTTCTTT
CAISGVNTEAFF
>TRBV7-9|few|TRBJ1-2|NA
TGTGCCAGCAGCTTCGGGGGGACTAACTATGGCTACACCTTC
CASSFGGTNYGYTF